Shown below are 3 T cell receptor beta chains from a single sample sequenced in a study of regulatory T cells in long-lasting Graves disease. The time point here: persistent/refractory GD, antithyroid drugs over 5 years with positive TRAb. After RNA was extracted from PBMCs, the TCR library was made from it. With iRepertoire HTBI primers and Arm-PCR of CDR3 regions, TCR beta libraries were built. TCRdb analysed the multiplex PCR reads with MiXCR anew, one entry per CDR3 protein. Found here are around 460,000 distinct CDR3 sequences, 20% to 25% of them singletons; the top ten hold less than 9%. The sample was peripheral blood mononuclear cells (PBMCs), taken when the disease was refractory, from a patient treated with antithyroid drugs. The receptors derive from a female donor with Graves disease.

This clonotype came up a few times. The chain combines TRBV7-2 with TRBJ2-7; D not certain. The ends were cut back, 1 base at V and 2 bases at J, with 12 bases in the middle. The CDR3 spans 15 residues. Germline V gene sequence: CDR1 SGHTA, CDR2 FQGNSA. The chain's CDR3 is CASSLGLQRPYEQYF. The CDR3 nucleotides read TGTGCCAGCAGCTTAGGTTTACAGCGACCCTACGAGCAGTACTTC.

The chain combines TRBV27 with TRBJ2-7; no clear D. The CDR3 consists of 14 residues. Trimming cost V 5 bases and J 4 bases, with 15 bases left between them. Per germline, CDR1 MNHEY and CDR2 SMNVEV (reference sequence). The CDR3 DNA reads as TGTGCCAGCAGTGCCCGTCTGAGCCTTTACGAGCAGTACTTC. Protein: CASSARLSLYEQYF.

For this clonotype: A read error may explain this, as a much larger clone is one base away. The chain is built from TRBV20-1 and TRBJ1-5; a weak D match, TRBD1 (6 bases). Trimming took off 5 bases at V and 5 bases at J, with 16 bases between the two ends. Germline V CDR1 and CDR2: DFQATT, SNEGSKA (reference sequence). The length of the CDR3 is 14 residues. CDR3 protein: CSAPSTGGDQPQHF. CDR3 DNA sequence: TGCAGTGCTCCATCGACAGGAGGGGATCAGCCCCAGCATTTT.